The TCR beta chain described here comes from a study of Ad26.COV2.S vaccination and SARS-CoV-2 variants. Clones were sequenced by immunoSEQ multiplex PCR, and TCRdb holds only the in-frame ones, with some missing. The table has about 680,000 clones, around 89% seen once. This clone showed up just a few times. Noted treatment: approximately 18 received Ad26.COV2.S at low or high dose, single or two shots; about 5 received placebo; per-sample allocation not given. Sampling occurred on day 63 after the first vaccine or placebo injection. At a Boston site, the person donating was an adult of 18-55 years. This sequence was found in a person between 18 and 59 years old who received the Ad26.COV2.S COVID-19 vaccine or a placebo. The material was peripheral blood, obtained in a trial of Ad26.COV2.S vaccine versus placebo.

DNA of the CDR3: TGTGCCAGCAGCTCCGGGACGCGAACCTACGAGCAGTACTTC. Its protein is CASSSGTRTYEQYF. The chain has TRBV5-4 and TRBJ2-7; TRBD1 or TRBD2 may be the D gene (5 bases each). The CDR3 totals 14 residues. Germline assignment: CDR1 SGHNT and CDR2 YYREEE (reference sequence). The V end lost 3 bases, the J end lost 2 bases, and 12 bases lay between the germline ends.